This T cell receptor beta chain was retrieved from a study of T cell responses to AZD1222 COVID-19 vaccine. Points from the study as a whole: As reported, nearly half of all spike-specific TCRs target variant regions that are unmutated.

Clones were sequenced by immunoSEQ multiplex PCR, and TCRdb holds only the in-frame ones, with some missing. The table lists 85,000 to 110,000 clones, roughly 91% of them singletons. The CDR3 is 17 residues long. CDR1 and CDR2 (germline): KGHDR, SFDVKD. V lost 5 bases to trimming and J lost 0 bases; unmatched junction nucleotides: 11. Comments on this clone: What it recognizes is unknown.

The chain carries TRBV24-1 and TRBJ2-5; 7 bases fit TRBD1. This TCR was recovered from an adult in good health. Sequencing was performed on peripheral blood, taken on day 0 of AZD1222 vaccination. In DNA form, the CDR3 reads TGTGCCACCAGTGGTCCTCATACACAGGGGTACCAAGAGACCCAGTACTTC. This codes for CATSGPHTQGYQETQYF.